Presented here are 24 T cell receptor beta chains from one specimen sequenced in a study of OX40 agonist ivuxolimab in advanced cancers. The library was prepared using the immunoSEQ multiplex PCR assay. Here the immuneACCESS table is served through TCRdb, limited to in-frame sequences with V and J called. Missing clones are a known gap in these copies; in checked studies unresolved V genes cover under half, and the rest lacks a known reason. The sample table records some 27,000 clones; roughly 80% of these occur just once. The top ten clones comprise 11% of the sample. This specimen was CD4+ or CD8+ T cells sorted from blood, taken in a trial of the OX40 agonist ivuxolimab. The receptors here all came from an adult with an advanced solid tumor such as melanoma, head and neck, liver or kidney cancer.

V usage is TRBV6-1 and J usage is TRBJ2-1; D gene uncertain. CDR3 length: 13 residues. The germline V gene has CDR1 MNHNS and CDR2 SASEGT. V lost 7 bases, J lost 4 bases, and 11 bases lay in between. CDR3 DNA sequence: TGTGCCAGCACTATAATGGGGTACAATGAGCAGTTCTTC. It translates to CASTIMGYNEQFF.

The chain recombines TRBV4-3 with TRBJ2-2; D ambiguous. The germline V and J ends were trimmed by 0 bases and 0 bases, with 8 bases remaining between them. The CDR3 sequence is 16 residues long. Per germline, CDR1 LGHNA and CDR2 YSLEER. The CDR3 DNA reads as TGCGCCAGCAGCCAAGAACGGCAGGCGAACACCGGGGAGCTGTTTTTT. Protein sequence: CASSQERQANTGELFF.

The chain joins TRBV7-3 to TRBJ2-1, with 7 bases lining up with TRBD1. Germline CDR1 reads SGHTA; CDR2 reads FQGTGA. V lost 5 bases to trimming and J lost 6 bases; unmatched junction nucleotides: 10. The CDR3 consists of 15 residues. As DNA, the CDR3 is TGTGCCAGCAGCATGCGACAGGGAGAGGTCAATGAGCAGTTCTTC. This sequence encodes CASSMRQGEVNEQFF.

In this sample, this clone turned up once. This chain uses TRBV7-2 with TRBJ1-2; D ambiguous. Trimming took off 3 bases at V and 0 bases at J, with 14 bases between the two ends. Per the germline V gene, CDR1 is SGHTA and CDR2 is FQGNSA. CDR3 length: 16 amino acids. This CDR3 is CASSFIVLGANYGYTF. The DNA for the CDR3 is TGTGCCAGCAGCTTTATCGTTTTAGGTGCTAACTATGGCTACACCTTC.

This CDR3 reads CASSRDLNYGYTF. The CDR3 DNA sequence: TGTGCCAGCAGCCGGGACCTTAACTATGGCTACACCTTC. This rearrangement joins TRBV2 to TRBJ1-2; possibly TRBD1 for D (5 bases). Looked up from germline, CDR1 is SNHLY and CDR2 is FYNNEI. V was trimmed by 6 bases and J by 1 base, leaving 9 bases between them. The CDR3 spans 13 residues.

This clone occurred a few times. The rearrangement links TRBV14 to TRBJ1-1, with D possibly being TRBD1 (6 bases). V lost 4 bases, J lost 2 bases, and 20 bases lay in between. Germline V gene lookup returns CDR1 SGHDN and CDR2 FVKESK. CDR3 length: 17 residues. CDR3 nucleotide sequence: TGTGCCAGCAGCCCAGGGAGGAATACGGACAGTAACACTGAAGCTTTCTTT. This translates into CASSPGRNTDSNTEAFF.

In this sample, this clone turned up a few times. The CDR3 sequence is CASSWTENTEAFF. The CDR3, as DNA: TGTGCCAGTAGCTGGACGGAGAACACTGAAGCTTTCTTT. This chain uses TRBV19 with TRBJ1-1; D not certain. In germline, CDR1 is LNHDA, CDR2 SQIVND (reference sequence). The CDR3 extends over 13 amino acids. V lost 6 bases, J lost 1 base, and 9 bases lay in between.

This chain joins TRBV4-3 and TRBJ1-5, with a weak D call TRBD1 (5 bases). The CDR3 loop spans 15 amino acids. Trimming cost V 0 bases and J 5 bases, with 11 bases left between them. From germline, CDR1 is LGHNA and CDR2 YSLEER. In DNA form, the CDR3 reads TGCGCCAGCAGCCAAGAGGCGTGGGGGGATCAGCCCCAGCATTTT. Translated: CASSQEAWGDQPQHF.

The table lists this clone with a few counts. The V call is TRBV5-6, the J call TRBJ1-1; 9 positions match TRBD1. Germline-derived CDR1 and CDR2 are SGHDT and YYEEEE. The CDR3 sequence is 14 residues long. V gave up 4 bases and J gave up 5 bases; unmatched junction bases: 6. CDR3 bases: TGTGCCAGCAGCACCCCACAGGGGGCGACTGAAGCTTTCTTT. This sequence encodes CASSTPQGATEAFF.

The chain links TRBV7-6 to TRBJ1-1, with D perhaps TRBD1 (5 bases). The CDR3 runs 13 residues. Germline V gene sequence: CDR1 SGHVS, CDR2 FNYEAQ. The V and J ends lost 3 bases and 4 bases respectively, with 9 bases between them. The CDR3 spells CASSLGTSTEAFF. CDR3 bases: TGTGCCAGCAGCTTGGGGACCTCCACTGAAGCTTTCTTT. Together with reference TRBV7-6 and TRBJ1-1, the CDR3 gives the full variable domain: GAGVSQSPRYKVTKRGQDVALRCDPISGHVSLYWYRQALGQGPEFLTYFNYEAQQDKSGLPNDRFSAERPEGSISTLTIQRTEQRDSAMYRCASSLGTSTEAFFGQGTRLTVV.

This chain joins TRBV19 and TRBJ2-6; 12 positions agree with TRBD1. This CDR3 region has 19 residues. Germline V gene lookup returns CDR1 LNHDA and CDR2 SQIVND (reference sequence). Germline trimming cut 3 bases from V and 3 bases from J; bases unmatched to any gene: 9. The CDR3 region is CASSIPGQGALFGANVLTF. DNA for the CDR3: TGTGCCAGTAGTATCCCGGGACAGGGGGCGCTTTTTGGGGCCAACGTCCTGACTTTC.

This rearrangement joins TRBV7-9 to TRBJ2-5; D call uncertain. V was clipped by 5 bases and J by 3 bases, with 13 bases between them. This CDR3 has 14 amino acids. Germline V gene sequence: CDR1 SEHNR, CDR2 FQNEAQ (reference sequence). CDR3: CASSPGPMEETQYF. DNA of the CDR3: TGTGCCAGCAGCCCCGGACCGATGGAAGAGACCCAGTACTTC.

V is TRBV29-1 and J is TRBJ2-2; no firm D call. The germline V and J ends were trimmed by 5 bases and 1 base, with 8 bases remaining between them. This CDR3 is built from 13 residues. In germline, CDR1 is SQVTM, CDR2 ANQGSEA. The CDR3 protein is CSVLDGNTGELFF. In DNA form, the CDR3 reads TGCAGCGTTCTGGACGGGAACACCGGGGAGCTGTTTTTT.

The J gene is TRBJ2-5, the V gene TRBV6-5; D may be TRBD2 (6 bases). Germline CDR1 MNHEY, CDR2 SVGAGI. V gave up 10 bases and J gave up 4 bases, with 22 bases separating them. The CDR3 extends over 15 amino acids. The CDR3 is CATQVTGVARETQYF. The CDR3 region has the DNA TGTGCCACCCAAGTAACGGGGGTGGCGAGAGAGACCCAGTACTTC.

The chain combines TRBV7-3 with TRBJ2-5, with 12 bases fitting TRBD2. V trimming: 5 bases; J trimming: 1 base; junction bases outside the gene matches: 2. The CDR3 extends over 15 amino acids. Germline CDR1 SGHTA, CDR2 FQGTGA. CDR3 sequence (DNA): TGTGCCAGCAGCGCGACTAGCGGGGGCCAAGAGACCCAGTACTTC. Protein sequence: CASSATSGGQETQYF. Combining the CDR3 with reference TRBV7-3 and TRBJ2-5 gives the whole variable domain GAGVSQTPSNKVTEKGKYVELRCDPISGHTALYWYRQSLGQGPEFLIYFQGTGAADDSGLPNDRFFAVRPEGSVSTLKIQRTERGDSAVYLCASSATSGGQETQYFGPGTRLLVL.

The gene calls are TRBV5-4 and TRBJ2-7; 7 bases line up with TRBD2. Germline V gives CDR1 SGHNT, CDR2 YYREEE (reference sequence). The CDR3 is 15 residues long. J lost 3 bases, V lost 4 bases, and 10 bases had no gene match. CDR3 loop: CASSPVGGNDYEQYF. CDR3 in DNA: TGTGCCAGCAGCCCCGTGGGGGGGAACGACTACGAGCAGTACTTC.

The V gene is TRBV4-1, the J gene TRBJ2-3; TRBD2 might be the D (6 bases). Germline values: CDR1 MGHRA, CDR2 YSYEKL. The CDR3 contains 16 residues. Trimming took off 4 bases at V and 3 bases at J, with 17 bases between the two ends. This CDR3 reads CASSPTAPTSTDTQYF. Here the CDR3 DNA reads TGCGCCAGCAGCCCAACCGCCCCGACTAGTACAGATACGCAGTATTTT.

J is TRBJ2-5 and V is TRBV25-1, with D perhaps given as TRBD1 or TRBD2 (6 bases each). Germline V CDR1 and CDR2: MGHDK, SYGVNS. The CDR3 runs 14 residues. The V gene lost 4 bases and the J gene lost 7 bases, with 16 bases spanning the gap. The CDR3 spells CASSVGGGAGTQYF. The CDR3 DNA is TGTGCCAGCAGTGTTGGAGGGGGAGCAGGGACCCAGTACTTC.

The chain combines TRBV30 with TRBJ2-3; the D call may be TRBD1 or TRBD2 (6 bases each). This CDR3 spans 13 amino acids. Trimming stripped 3 bases from V and 6 bases from J, with 13 bases between. The germline CDR1 and CDR2 sequences are GTSNPN and SVGIG (reference sequence). The CDR3 coding sequence is TGTGCCTGGAGCGTGGGGGGCCTGGATACGCAGTATTTT. Protein product: CAWSVGGLDTQYF.

The CDR3 DNA reads as TGTGCCAGCAGCGTAGGAGACACTGAAGCTTTCTTT. Protein product: CASSVGDTEAFF. The chain joins TRBV9 to TRBJ1-1; D remains unclear. Germline loops: CDR1 SGDLS, CDR2 YYNGEE. The CDR3 spans 12 residues. V lost 0 bases, J lost 3 bases, and 3 bases lay in between.

This clone was picked up one time. V is TRBV9 and J is TRBJ1-2; D call uncertain. V dropped 0 bases and J dropped 6 bases, with 9 bases sitting between them. There are 13 residues in the CDR3. Germline loops: CDR1 SGDLS, CDR2 YYNGEE. In nucleotides, the CDR3 is TGTGCCAGCAGCGTAGGAACAGCGGATGGCTACACCTTC. Protein sequence: CASSVGTADGYTF.

V is TRBV5-6 and J is TRBJ2-1, with D tentatively TRBD1 or TRBD2 (5 bases each). Germline lookup yields CDR1 SGHDT and CDR2 YYEEEE. Trimming removed 1 base at V and 0 bases at J, with 8 bases between. CDR3 length equals 15 residues. The CDR3 spells CASSLKGSSYNEQFF. CDR3 sequence (DNA): TGTGCCAGCAGCTTGAAGGGGAGCTCCTACAATGAGCAGTTCTTC.

The rearrangement joins TRBV2 to TRBJ2-3, with TRBD2 as a possible D gene (6 bases). Per the germline V gene, CDR1 is SNHLY and CDR2 is FYNNEI. The CDR3 loop spans 13 amino acids. V lost 7 bases and J lost 6, with 14 bases in between. This CDR3 reads CASTVAGPDTQYF. CDR3 DNA sequence: TGTGCCAGCACGGTCGCGGGACCGGATACGCAGTATTTT.

The chain links TRBV7-2 to TRBJ2-3, with D unresolved. The V gene's germline CDR1 is SGHTA and CDR2 FQGNSA. V lost 2 bases and J 3 bases, leaving 12 bases between the germline ends. The CDR3 spans 15 residues. The CDR3 sequence is CASSLRPSWTDTQYF. CDR3 nucleotides: TGTGCCAGCAGCTTACGCCCATCCTGGACAGATACGCAGTATTTT.